Below are 22 T cell receptor beta chains sequenced from a single sample in a study of T cell repertoires in cytomegalovirus infection. TCRdb itself ran the reads through MiXCR, one entry per CDR3 protein. The sample has 300,000 to 400,000 distinct CDR3 sequences; 29% are singletons. For these TCRs, the target antigens are not known. The sequences come from cultured PBMCs, collected from culture after CMV antigen stimulation. The receptor source for this set is a human donor in good health (CMV status not recorded). Some clones in this sample may be carry-over from other donors' samples.

This clonotype has just a few counts. The chain has TRBV4-2 and TRBJ1-4; tentative D call: TRBD1 (5 bases). Trimming stripped 2 bases from V and 4 bases from J, with 8 bases between. The CDR3 covers 14 residues. Germline V gene data show CDR1 as LGHNA and CDR2 as YNFKEQ. The CDR3 coding sequence is TGTGCCAGCAGCCAAAAAGGGGATAATGAAAAACTGTTTTTT. Its translation is CASSQKGDNEKLFF.

The V call is TRBV7-6, the J call TRBJ2-3; no reliable D call. Trimming took off 0 bases at V and 4 bases at J, with 8 bases between the two ends. The CDR3 has 14 amino acids. Germline CDR1 SGHVS, CDR2 FNYEAQ. The CDR3 DNA is TGTGCCAGCAGCTTAGCTGGGTATTCAGATACGCAGTATTTT. Translating it yields CASSLAGYSDTQYF.

The chain joins TRBV6-2 or TRBV6-3 to TRBJ2-7; TRBD2 matches at 10 bases. CDR3 length: 17 residues. Per germline, CDR1 MNHEY and CDR2 SVGEGT. The V gene end was trimmed by 2 bases and the J gene end by 3 bases; junction bases not matched to a gene: 10. The CDR3 nucleotides read TGTGCCAGCAGTTACCGCATAACTAGCGGGGCTAACTACGAGCAGTACTTC. It translates to CASSYRITSGANYEQYF.

The chain employs TRBV18 and TRBJ1-2, with D tentatively TRBD1 (6 bases). This CDR3 is built from 14 residues. V lost 5 bases, J lost 6 bases, and 16 bases lay in between. In germline, CDR1 is KGHSH, CDR2 LQKENI. The CDR3 sequence: CASSTQQGVDGYTF. The CDR3 bases are TGTGCCAGCTCAACGCAACAGGGAGTCGATGGCTACACCTTC.

V usage is TRBV6-2 or TRBV6-3 and J usage is TRBJ1-1, with D maybe TRBD1 (6 bases). The CDR3 has 15 residues. Germline V gene lookup returns CDR1 MNHEY and CDR2 SVGEGT. V was shortened by 5 bases and J by 0 bases, with 13 bases between the two germline ends. The CDR3: CASSGGWQLNTEAFF. CDR3 sequence (DNA): TGTGCCAGCAGTGGGGGCTGGCAATTGAACACTGAAGCTTTCTTT.

This rearrangement joins TRBV28 to TRBJ1-1, with 7 bases matching TRBD1. CDR1 is MDHEN, CDR2 SYDVKM, per germline. V lost 7 bases and J lost 1; bases outside the gene matches: 12. This CDR3 is 16 amino acids long. Here the CDR3 DNA reads TGTGCCAGCACCCGGGAGCTGGGACAGACGAACACTGAAGCTTTCTTT. Amino acid sequence: CASTRELGQTNTEAFF.

V is TRBV7-3 and J is TRBJ1-1, with D uncertain. This CDR3 spans 15 amino acids. In germline, CDR1 is SGHTA, CDR2 FQGTGA. The V end lost 0 bases, the J end lost 1 base, and 9 bases lay between the germline ends. CDR3 bases: TGTGCCAGCAGCTTAACGGGAGTCTCGAACACTGAAGCTTTCTTT. It is translated as CASSLTGVSNTEAFF.

V and J are TRBV5-6 and TRBJ1-2, with D unclear. CDR1 SGHDT and CDR2 YYEEEE come from the germline V gene. Trimming took 1 base from V and 4 from J, leaving 11 bases between them. The CDR3 sequence is 14 residues long. The CDR3 region is CASSLSLGFYGYTF. The CDR3 region has the DNA TGTGCCAGCAGCTTGTCCCTGGGGTTCTATGGCTACACCTTC. The full variable domain, completed using reference TRBV5-6 and TRBJ1-2, is DAGVTQSPTHLIKTRGQQVTLRCSPKSGHDTVSWYQQALGQGPQFIFQYYEEEERQRGNFPDRFSGHQFPNYSSELNVNALLLGDSALYLCASSLSLGFYGYTFGSGTRLTVV.

Written as DNA, the CDR3 is TGTGCCAGCAGTTACTCCTATACCGAGGGTTCGGAGACCCAGTACTTC. Its protein product is CASSYSYTEGSETQYF. The chain has TRBV6-2 or TRBV6-3 and TRBJ2-5; D may be TRBD2 (5 bases). The CDR3 runs 16 residues. Between the trimmed V and J ends, which lost 0 bases and 5 bases, there was a span of 16 bases. The germline gives CDR1 MNHEY, CDR2 SVGEGT.

There are many counts of this clonotype. The rearrangement links TRBV7-6 to TRBJ2-1; possibly TRBD1 or TRBD2 for D (6 bases each). Germline CDR1 SGHVS, CDR2 FNYEAQ. This CDR3 spans 17 amino acids. The germline V and J ends were trimmed by 1 base and 1 base, with 14 bases remaining between them. CDR3 DNA: TGTGCCAGCAGCTTAGTTGTAGGGGGGAAGTCCTACAATGAGCAGTTCTTC. Protein: CASSLVVGGKSYNEQFF.

The chain employs TRBV7-6 and TRBJ1-6, with 8 positions matching TRBD1. J gave up 0 bases and V 5 bases, and 6 bases lay outside the gene matches. The CDR3 extends over 17 amino acids. In germline, CDR1 is SGHVS, CDR2 FNYEAQ. The CDR3 loop is CASSRRTGSSYNSPLHF. DNA of the CDR3: TGTGCCAGCAGCCGCCGGACAGGGAGCTCCTATAATTCACCCCTCCACTTT.

The V call is TRBV7-6, the J call TRBJ2-1; 9 positions match TRBD1. V shed 4 bases and J 7 bases; nucleotides not matched to a gene: 11. Germline CDR1 reads SGHVS; CDR2 reads FNYEAQ. This CDR3 region has 16 residues. Here the CDR3 DNA reads TGTGCCAGCAGCTCGACAGGGGGAACCAAAGGGAATGAGCAGTTCTTC. Translation: CASSSTGGTKGNEQFF.

Only a few counts were recorded for this clonotype. This chain joins TRBV4-1 and TRBJ1-6; D remains ambiguous. CDR3 size: 15 residues. Germline V gene sequence: CDR1 MGHRA, CDR2 YSYEKL. V lost 4 bases and J lost 7, with 14 bases in between. For the CDR3, the DNA is TGCGCCAGCAGCCCGGCAGTGATCATGAATTCACCCCTCCACTTT. It codes for CASSPAVIMNSPLHF.

This chain joins TRBV10-3 and TRBJ1-3; D may be TRBD1 (5 bases). The V end lost 6 bases, the J end lost 0 bases, and 6 bases lay between the germline ends. This CDR3 is built from 13 residues. Germline CDR1 is ENHRY and CDR2 is SYGVKD. DNA for the CDR3: TGTGCCATCAGGGGGGACTCTGGAAACACCATATATTTT. It specifies CAIRGDSGNTIYF.

This clonotype occurred a few times. The chain carries TRBV25-1 and TRBJ2-3; D might be TRBD1 or TRBD2, each matching 5 bases. The V gene lost 1 base and the J gene lost 9 bases, with 11 bases spanning the gap. The CDR3 spans 13 residues. The germline V gene encodes CDR1 MGHDK and CDR2 SYGVNS. The CDR3 coding sequence is TGTGCCAGCAGTGAATGGGGGTCCGGGACGCAGTATTTT. Residues: CASSEWGSGTQYF.

The sample holds a few counts of this clonotype. The gene calls are TRBV6-2 or TRBV6-3 and TRBJ2-5; 11 bases line up with TRBD2. V lost 4 bases and J lost 5; bases outside the gene matches: 6. The length of the CDR3 is 15 residues. The V gene's germline CDR1 is MNHEY and CDR2 SVGEGT. CDR3 sequence: CASSLAGGPWETQYF. The CDR3 DNA reads as TGTGCCAGCAGTTTAGCGGGAGGGCCTTGGGAGACCCAGTACTTC.

This chain links TRBV12-3 or TRBV12-4 with TRBJ1-2; D uncertain. V dropped 4 bases and J dropped 8 bases, with 5 bases sitting between them. This CDR3 is built from 10 residues. The CDR3 here is CASSYGGYTF. The CDR3 nucleotides are TGTGCCAGCAGTTATGGGGGCTACACCTTC.

The chain employs TRBV6-1 and TRBJ1-1, with D unclear. CDR1 and CDR2 (germline): MNHNS, SASEGT. The germline V and J ends were trimmed by 6 bases and 5 bases, with 4 bases remaining between them. CDR3 length: 10 residues. CDR3 bases: TGTGCCAGCAGGGATACTGAAGCTTTCTTT. Its protein product is CASRDTEAFF.

This clonotype was seen once. J is TRBJ2-1 and V is TRBV29-1; 9 bases fit TRBD1. Germline V lookup: CDR1 SQVTM, CDR2 ANQGSEA. There are 14 residues in the CDR3. Trimming cost V 5 bases and J 4 bases; bases outside gene matches: 6. For the CDR3, the DNA is TGCAGCGTTACCCGGGACAGGGCGTACAATGAGCAGTTCTTC. It encodes CSVTRDRAYNEQFF.

The chain uses TRBV7-6 and TRBJ2-1; D is undetermined. The germline gives CDR1 SGHVS, CDR2 FNYEAQ. The CDR3 runs 14 residues. V shed 2 bases and J shed 5 bases, with 10 bases lying between them. CDR3 nucleotide sequence: TGTGCCAGCAGCTTACCAACCCCTAACAATGAGCAGTTCTTC. Its translation is CASSLPTPNNEQFF.

This chain uses TRBV19 with TRBJ2-5, with D perhaps matching TRBD2 (6 bases). This CDR3 contains 14 residues. Germline-derived CDR1 and CDR2 are LNHDA and SQIVND (reference sequence). Trimming shortened V by 3 bases and J by 2 bases, and 10 bases separated the two germline ends. The CDR3 DNA sequence: TGTGCCAGTAGTATTGACGCGGGGCAAGAGACCCAGTACTTC. This translates into CASSIDAGQETQYF.

The chain recombines TRBV5-1 with TRBJ2-1, with 13 bases matching TRBD2. There are 16 residues in the CDR3. Germline lookup yields CDR1 SGHRS and CDR2 YFSETQ. With 1 base clipped from V and 9 bases from J, the junction kept 7 bases outside the gene matches. The CDR3 sequence is CASSLPGLAGATEQFF. DNA for the CDR3: TGCGCCAGCAGCTTGCCCGGACTAGCGGGAGCCACTGAGCAGTTCTTC.